This TCR beta chain was captured by sequencing in a study of PD-1 blockade in classical Hodgkin lymphoma (dated by TCRdb to the early 2020s). Broadly, across the study: Nivolumab dosing was 3 mg/kg intravenously every 2 weeks, continuing until either disease progression or unacceptable toxicity. The study used CyTOF and TCR beta sequencing to define a peripheral blood immune signature of response to PD-1 blockade in classical Hodgkin lymphoma. Study-level results and caveats: Baseline TCR diversity was reported to be lower in newly diagnosed patients than in healthy donors, and even lower in relapsed/refractory patients. A significant rise by C4D1 was seen in CD4+ but not CD8+ TCR diversity (p=0.0027 vs p=0.16), with the rise being most apparent in complete responders (p=0.02). Lower diversity was seen in patients whose nivolumab began less than 1 year after ASCT, and these patients were left out of later analyses so that immune reconstitution would not confound the results. Baseline diversity similar to that of newly diagnosed patients was observed in trial patients achieving complete response, whereas significantly lower diversity was observed in partial responders and progressors. Only a single clinical trial cohort was studied, and what caused the repertoire differences, possibly disease activity or prior therapy, remained undefined.

Comments on this clone: It lacks a known antigen. No much larger clone is present one base from it, and per-base qualities are unavailable.

The label giving this sample's time point can be read as: cycle 2 day 1 (C2D1) of nivolumab. All trial patients had relapsed after autologous stem cell transplantation, with cohorts A, B and C differing in prior brentuximab vedotin exposure. A total of about 51 patients with relapsed/refractory classical Hodgkin lymphoma made up the trial cohort, and each patient's best overall response was complete response, partial response or progressive disease. Trial patients were treated with single-agent nivolumab in the multi-cohort phase II CheckMate 205 trial. Best overall response was determined by an independent review committee according to the 2007 International Working Group response criteria. Trial PBMCs were collected immediately before nivolumab initiation (C1D1) and during therapy at cycle 2 day 1 and cycle 4 day 1. After peripheral blood was drawn into 8 mL Vacutainer Cell Preparation Tubes, PBMCs were isolated by centrifugation and then cryopreserved.

The Qiagen DNeasy kit was used to extract genomic DNA both from unsorted PBMCs and from the negatively selected CD4+ and CD8+ fractions. Using primers that anneal to V and J segments, immunoSEQ multiplex PCR amplified the TCR beta CDR3 regions. A synthetic immune receptor repertoire was used to minimize amplification bias, and any residual bias was removed computationally once sequencing was done. The authors' analysis ran thus. Repertoire diversity was quantified as the Shannon entropy index using custom Python scripts. Unsorted, CD4+ and CD8+ repertoires were examined separately, except in combined analyses, for which CD4+ and CD8+ sequences were merged in silico. A clone counted as expanded when the clone's frequency after treatment rose at least 2-fold relative to C1D1, and clones undetected at baseline were given a pseudocount of 0.5. Singleton clones were defined as clones with 0 or 1 copy at C1D1, and non-singleton clones were defined as clones with 2 or more copies. Clones expanded in unsorted samples were labelled as CD4+, CD8+ or unknown by matching protein sequences in sorted samples from the same patient. Wilcoxon tests on paired samples were used to test changes in diversity from C1D1 to C4D1. Here the immuneACCESS table is served through TCRdb, limited to in-frame sequences with V and J called. Missing clones are a known gap in these copies; in checked studies unresolved V genes cover under half, and the rest lacks a known reason. That table gives V, J and clone size, and the DNA gave D and trimming. The sample yields under 110,000 clones; around 89% were counted once. The leading ten clones occupy approximately 6.3% of the sample.

Taken from the germline V gene (reference sequence), the CDR1 and CDR2 loops are MNHNY and SVGAGI. The junction shows trimming of 6 bases on V and 2 bases on J, plus 4 bases between the germline ends. The CDR3 has 11 amino acids, counting the end cysteine and phenylalanine. Only the CDR3 region is kept as DNA, spanning 33 bases read in frame from base 1. The sequenced sample was peripheral blood mononuclear cells (PBMCs), obtained before the second cycle of nivolumab. The sequence was collected from a human donor with classical Hodgkin lymphoma. The chain couples TRBV6-6 to TRBJ1-2, with no D gene named confidently. The CDR3 protein is CASSPNYGYTF. In nucleotide form, the sequence is TGTGCCAGCAGCCCAAACTATGGCTACACCTTC.